This record concerns one T cell receptor beta chain sequence. The authors' processing: Estimates of nucleated cell counts were drawn from the amplification of reference gene primers. The repertoire was sequenced with immunoSEQ multiplex PCR; TCRdb's copy has only in-frame clones and lacks some. V and J calls and clone size are as listed in that table; D and trimming were resolved from the DNA. In the table there are 35,000 to 40,000 clones, roughly nine tenths of which are singletons. These data originate in a study of blood T cell repertoires in COVID-19. Study-level information: T cells, B-cell-depleted T cells, or PBMCs provided the cDNA or gDNA that served as material.

The length of the CDR3 is 17 residues. CDR1 and CDR2 from the germline V gene are MNHEY and SVGEGT. The V gene end was trimmed by 4 bases and the J gene end by 4 bases; junction bases not matched to a gene: 7. Specimen: peripheral blood. The gene calls are TRBV6-2 or TRBV6-3 and TRBJ2-5; 15 bases match TRBD2. This receptor was identified in a man aged 65-85 years with acute or convalescent COVID-19. CDR3 residues: CASSSGTSGRRGETQYF. CDR3 bases: TGTGCCAGCAGTTCCGGGACTAGCGGGAGGAGAGGAGAGACCCAGTACTTC.